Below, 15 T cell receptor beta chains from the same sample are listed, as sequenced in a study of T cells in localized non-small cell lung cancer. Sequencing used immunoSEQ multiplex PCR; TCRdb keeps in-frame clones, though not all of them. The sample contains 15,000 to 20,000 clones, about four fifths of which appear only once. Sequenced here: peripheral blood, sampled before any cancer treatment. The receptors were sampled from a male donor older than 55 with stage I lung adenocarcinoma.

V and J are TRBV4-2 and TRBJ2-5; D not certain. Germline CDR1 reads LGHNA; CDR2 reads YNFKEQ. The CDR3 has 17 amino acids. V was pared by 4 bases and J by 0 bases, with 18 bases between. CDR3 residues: CASSLLWGSENQETQYF. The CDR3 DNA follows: TGTGCCAGCAGCCTCCTTTGGGGTTCGGAGAACCAAGAGACCCAGTACTTC.

The CDR3 is CASSLVAGGPGEQYF. Here the CDR3 DNA reads TGCGCCAGCAGCTTGGTTGCGGGAGGGCCGGGGGAGCAGTACTTC. V is TRBV5-1 and J is TRBJ2-7, with 9 bases matching TRBD2. The CDR3 totals 15 residues. CDR1 is SGHRS and CDR2 is YFSETQ in the germline V gene. V trimming: 0 bases; J trimming: 7 bases; junction bases outside the gene matches: 8.

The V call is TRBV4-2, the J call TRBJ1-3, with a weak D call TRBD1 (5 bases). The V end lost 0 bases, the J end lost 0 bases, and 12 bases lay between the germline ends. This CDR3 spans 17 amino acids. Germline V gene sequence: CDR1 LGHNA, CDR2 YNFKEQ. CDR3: CASSQDSTRGSGNTIYF. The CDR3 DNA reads TGTGCCAGCAGCCAAGATTCGACGAGGGGCTCTGGAAACACCATATATTTT.

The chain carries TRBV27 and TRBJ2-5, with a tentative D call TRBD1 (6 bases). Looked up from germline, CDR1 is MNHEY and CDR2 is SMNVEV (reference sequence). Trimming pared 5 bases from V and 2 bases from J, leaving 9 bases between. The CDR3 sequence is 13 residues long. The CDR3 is CASSLQGQETQYF. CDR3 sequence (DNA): TGTGCCAGCAGTCTACAGGGTCAAGAGACCCAGTACTTC.

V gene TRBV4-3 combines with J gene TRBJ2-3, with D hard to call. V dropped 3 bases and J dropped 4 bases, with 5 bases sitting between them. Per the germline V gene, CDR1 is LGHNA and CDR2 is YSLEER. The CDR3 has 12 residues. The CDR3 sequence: CASSHVADTQYF. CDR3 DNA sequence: TGCGCCAGCAGCCACGTCGCAGATACGCAGTATTTT.

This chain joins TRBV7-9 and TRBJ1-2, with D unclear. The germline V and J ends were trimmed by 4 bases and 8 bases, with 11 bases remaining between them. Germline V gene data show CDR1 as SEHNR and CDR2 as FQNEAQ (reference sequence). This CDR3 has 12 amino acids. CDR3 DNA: TGTGCCAGCAGCTGGGGAGGGCCCGGCTACACCTTC. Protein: CASSWGGPGYTF.

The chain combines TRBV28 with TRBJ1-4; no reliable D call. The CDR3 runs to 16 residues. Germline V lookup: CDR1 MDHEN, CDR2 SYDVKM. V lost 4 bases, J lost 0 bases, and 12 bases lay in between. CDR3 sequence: CASSSGRISTNEKLFF. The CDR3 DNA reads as TGTGCCAGCAGTTCAGGCAGGATCTCAACTAATGAAAAACTGTTTTTT.

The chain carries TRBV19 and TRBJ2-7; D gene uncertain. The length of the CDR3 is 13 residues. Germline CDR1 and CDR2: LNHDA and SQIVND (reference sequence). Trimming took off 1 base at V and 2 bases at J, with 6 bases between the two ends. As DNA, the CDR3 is TGTGCCAGTAGTATAGCGGCGGCCTACGAGCAGTACTTC. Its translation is CASSIAAAYEQYF.

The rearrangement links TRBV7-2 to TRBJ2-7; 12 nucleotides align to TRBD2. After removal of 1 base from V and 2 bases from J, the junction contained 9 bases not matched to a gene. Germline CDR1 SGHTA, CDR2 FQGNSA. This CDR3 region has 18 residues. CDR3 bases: TGTGCCAGCAGCTTAGGTGTCGGACTAGCGGGGTCTACCTACGAGCAGTACTTC. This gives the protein CASSLGVGLAGSTYEQYF.

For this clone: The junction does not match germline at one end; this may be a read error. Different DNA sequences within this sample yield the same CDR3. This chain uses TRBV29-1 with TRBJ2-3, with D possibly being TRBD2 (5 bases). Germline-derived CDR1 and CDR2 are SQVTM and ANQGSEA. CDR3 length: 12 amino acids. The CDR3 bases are TGTAGCGTTCGGGGAGAGTCAGATACGCAGTATTTT. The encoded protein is CSVRGESDTQYF.

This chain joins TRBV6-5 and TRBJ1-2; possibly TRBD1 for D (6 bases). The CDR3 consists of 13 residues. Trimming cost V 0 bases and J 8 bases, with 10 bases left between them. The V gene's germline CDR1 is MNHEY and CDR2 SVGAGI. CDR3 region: CASSYSAGDGYTF. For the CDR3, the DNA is TGTGCCAGCAGTTACTCGGCAGGGGACGGCTACACCTTC.

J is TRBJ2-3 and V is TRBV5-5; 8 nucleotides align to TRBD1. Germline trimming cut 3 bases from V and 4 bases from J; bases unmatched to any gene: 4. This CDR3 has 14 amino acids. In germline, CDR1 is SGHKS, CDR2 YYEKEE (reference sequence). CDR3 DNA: TGTGCCAGCAGCTCCGGACAGGGCGCAGATACGCAGTATTTT. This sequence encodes CASSSGQGADTQYF.

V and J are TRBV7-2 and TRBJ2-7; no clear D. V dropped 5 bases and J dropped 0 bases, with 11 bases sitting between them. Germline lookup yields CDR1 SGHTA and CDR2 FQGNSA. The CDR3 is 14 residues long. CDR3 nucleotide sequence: TGTGCCAGCAGCCCGACTTGGAGCTCCTACGAGCAGTACTTC. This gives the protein CASSPTWSSYEQYF.

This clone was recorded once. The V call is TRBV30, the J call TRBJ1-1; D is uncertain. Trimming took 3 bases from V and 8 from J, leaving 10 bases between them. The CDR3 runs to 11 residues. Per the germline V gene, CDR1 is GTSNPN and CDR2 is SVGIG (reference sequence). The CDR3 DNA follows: TGTGCCTGGAGCCCCGGCCCAGAAGCTTTCTTT. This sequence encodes CAWSPGPEAFF. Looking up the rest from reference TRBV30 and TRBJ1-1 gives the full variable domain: SQTIHQWPATLVQPVGSPLSLECTVEGTSNPNLYWYRQAAGRGLQLLFYSVGIGQISSEVPQNLSASRPQDRQFILSSKKLLLSDSGFYLCAWSPGPEAFFGQGTRLTVV.

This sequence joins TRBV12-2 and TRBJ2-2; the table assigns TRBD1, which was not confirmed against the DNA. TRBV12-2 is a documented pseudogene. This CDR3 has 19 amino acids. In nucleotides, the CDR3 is TGTGCAAGTCGCTTTTGCGGGACAGGACCTTATACGGACACCGGGGAGCTGTTTTTT. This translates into CASRFCGTGPYTDTGELFF.